This TCR beta chain was captured by sequencing in a study of control samples from healthy donors and cancer patients. The data were produced by immunoSEQ multiplex PCR, yet TCRdb's version contains in-frame clones alone and is incomplete. The sample shows around 200,000 clones, 91% of them seen only once. The V gene end was trimmed by 6 bases and the J gene end by 1 base; junction bases not matched to a gene: 2. CDR3 size: 14 residues. CDR1 is MNHNS and CDR2 is SASEGT in the germline V gene. The receptor's source is a woman aged 25 to 39 in good health. The V gene is TRBV6-1, the J gene TRBJ2-7; 11 bases match TRBD2. The source material was blood. CDR3 nucleotide sequence: TGTGCCAGCAGGACTAGCGGGACTTCCTACGAGCAGTACTTC. This translates into CASRTSGTSYEQYF.